The clone carrying this TCR beta chain was seen once. The antigen is undetermined. The data are from a study of shared clonotypes between healthy human individuals. The data were produced by immunoSEQ multiplex PCR, yet TCRdb's version contains in-frame clones alone and is incomplete. Here the sample spans about 870,000 clones, around 92% being singletons. Study-wide results and limits: Sampling included only blood; tissue repertoires likely differ.

Naive CD8 cells lacked CD45RO, underwent positive selection for CCR7 and left out terminally differentiated effector memory CD45RA+ cells. CDR3 size: 15 residues. CDR1 is MDHEN and CDR2 is SYDVKM in the germline V gene. The ends were cut back, 2 bases at V and 4 bases at J, with 12 bases in the middle. This chain uses TRBV28 with TRBJ2-1; D is uncertain. The sample consisted of naive CD8+ T cells sorted from blood. The TCR originated in a man aged 30-40 years in good health. CDR3 in amino acids: CASSLVLVSYNEQFF. The CDR3 DNA reads TGTGCCAGCAGTTTAGTCTTAGTCTCGTACAATGAGCAGTTCTTC.